This paragraph covers one TCR beta chain sequence. This sample is drawn from a study of blood T cell repertoires in COVID-19. Cohort assignment relied on participant-reported clinical history. TCRdb keeps only in-frame clones here, not all; method: immunoSEQ multiplex PCR. The sample contains fewer than 300,000 clones, about 87% of which appear only once. The sequence derives from a woman in her forties with acute COVID-19. Source material: PBMCs or T cells enriched from blood (not recorded which).

The CDR3 DNA reads TGTGCCAGCAGCGCTAGACTAGCGGGAGGCCAAGAGACCCAGTACTTC. This codes for CASSARLAGGQETQYF. The chain joins TRBV9 to TRBJ2-5; TRBD2 aligns across 13 bases. The germline V gene encodes CDR1 SGDLS and CDR2 YYNGEE. Trimming at V came to 3 bases and at J to 1 base, leaving 3 bases not matched to a gene. The CDR3 covers 16 residues.